What follows describes a single TCR beta chain. What it binds is not known. The source of the sample is a study of CXCR3-negative and CXCR3-positive naive CD8 T cells. Overall study findings and caveats: The TRB CDR3s that CXCR3-positive naive cells carried were more hydrophobic than those of CXCR3-negative naive cells. Unlike memory cells, which differed, naive CXCR3-negative and CXCR3-positive cells had similar TRBV-TRBJ usage. Memory CD8+ cells had much lower diversity, and both naive subsets had comparably high diversity. Cryopreservation partially lowered CXCR3 expression, so most assays used fresh PBMCs.

Naive CD8+ T lymphocytes were specified as CD45RO-CCR7+CD27+CD95-. Libraries were UMI-labeled 5' RACE TRB cDNA. Following a re-call of the 5' RACE reads, TCRdb has one entry per CDR3 protein and lacks DNA. This repertoire includes 60,000 to 70,000 distinct CDR3 sequences. This TCR derives from a human donor in good health. Some clones in this sample may be carry-over from other donors' samples. What was sequenced was naive CXCR3+ CD8+ T cells from blood. Subset given: CD45RO-CCR7+CD27+CD95- naive CD8+ T cells expressing CXCR3 (TNR3+).

CDR3 sequence: CASSLGQKSPLHF. This chain joins TRBV28 and TRBJ1-6. This CDR3 is built from 13 residues. Germline lookup yields CDR1 MDHEN and CDR2 SYDVKM.